This T cell receptor beta chain was captured by sequencing in a study of early T cells in non-severe SARS-CoV-2 infection. The germline gives CDR1 KGHSY, CDR2 FQNENV. The V end lost 2 bases, the J end lost 0 bases, and 8 bases lay between the germline ends. This CDR3 contains 15 residues. TCRdb fed the 5' RACE reads into MiXCR, producing one record per CDR3 protein. The repertoire holds tens of thousands of distinct CDR3 sequences, less than 15% seen once, with more than 3.5% in the top ten. This clonotype was detected a few times. The receptor was derived from an adult who was a healthcare worker with PCR-confirmed SARS-CoV-2 infection or an uninfected control (not recorded which). Material for sequencing was whole blood. V is TRBV16 and J is TRBJ1-5; D not resolved. The CDR3 DNA follows: TGTGCCAGCAGCCAAGGCTTGAATAGCAATCAGCCCCAGCATTTT. Protein product: CASSQGLNSNQPQHF. The variable domain in full, completed from reference TRBV16 and TRBJ1-5, reads GEEVAQTPKHLVRGEGQKAKLYCAPIKGHSYVFWYQQVLKNEFKFLISFQNENVFDETGMPKERFSAKCLPNSPCSLEIQATKLEDSAVYFCASSQGLNSNQPQHFGDGTRLSIL.